Following are 11 T cell receptor beta chains from one sample sequenced in a study of blood T cells in healthy people across ages. Sample-barcoded 5' priming and a J-beta primer mix drove a second PCR of roughly 6 to 12 cycles. TCRdb itself ran the 5' RACE reads through MiXCR, one entry per CDR3 protein. The table lists about 780,000 distinct CDR3 sequences, under 30% of them singletons. These same records also appear under a second study, on T cells of mothers and their children.

The sample taken for sequencing was blood. The receptors come from a boy aged 10-17 years in good health.

The chain couples TRBV6-5 to TRBJ2-3, with D perhaps matching TRBD1 or TRBD2 (6 bases each). This CDR3 is 14 amino acids long. V was cut by 8 bases and J by 0 bases, with 12 bases left in between. Germline CDR1 is MNHEY and CDR2 is SVGAGI. The CDR3 loop reads CASLRGESTDTQYF. CDR3 coding DNA: TGTGCCAGCCTAAGGGGGGAGAGCACAGATACGCAGTATTTT.

This clonotype was seen a few times. V usage is TRBV13 and J usage is TRBJ1-1, with TRBD1 matching over 10 bases. The V and J ends lost 4 bases and 0 bases, in that order; junction bases with no gene match: 5. Germline assignment: CDR1 PRHDT and CDR2 FYEKMQ (reference sequence). The CDR3 runs 16 residues. The CDR3 region has the DNA TGTGCCAGCAGCTCCGGGACAGGGGCTTTGAACACTGAAGCTTTCTTT. Protein product: CASSSGTGALNTEAFF.

This clonotype appeared once. V and J are TRBV15 and TRBJ1-1; D is unclear. The V gene's germline CDR1 is LNHNV and CDR2 YYDKDF (reference sequence). This CDR3 has 14 amino acids. Trimming pared 4 bases from V and 5 bases from J, leaving 14 bases between. This CDR3 is CATSTGLTGTEAFF. CDR3 coding DNA: TGTGCCACCAGCACGGGCCTCACCGGGACTGAAGCTTTCTTT.

V gene TRBV5-4 combines with J gene TRBJ2-1; perhaps TRBD2 as D (6 bases). CDR3 length: 14 amino acids. Between the trimmed V and J ends, which lost 4 bases and 7 bases, there was a span of 15 bases. Per germline, CDR1 SGHNT and CDR2 YYREEE (reference sequence). The CDR3 DNA reads as TGTGCCAGCAGCGTGGAGGGAGGCCCGAATGAGCAGTTCTTC. Protein product: CASSVEGGPNEQFF.

This clonotype was detected only a few times. This chain links TRBV6-5 with TRBJ1-2; 8 positions agree with TRBD1. The germline gives CDR1 MNHEY, CDR2 SVGAGI. V was clipped by 0 bases and J by 6 bases; unmatched bases: 3. This CDR3 is built from 14 residues. The CDR3 DNA follows: TGTGCCAGCAGTTACTCCGGACAGGGTAATGGCTACACCTTC. Translation: CASSYSGQGNGYTF.

The chain has TRBV6-2 or TRBV6-3 and TRBJ2-1, with 7 positions matching TRBD2. V dropped 7 bases and J dropped 5; count of bases not matched to a gene: 5. Germline CDR1 and CDR2: MNHEY and SVGEGT. The CDR3 extends over 13 amino acids. In nucleotides, the CDR3 is TGTGCCAGCATGGGGCTAGCGGACAATGAGCAGTTCTTC. Encoded protein: CASMGLADNEQFF.

This chain uses TRBV4-1 with TRBJ2-1; 7 bases line up with TRBD1. V dropped 4 bases and J dropped 3; count of bases not matched to a gene: 6. Germline V gene sequence: CDR1 MGHRA, CDR2 YSYEKL. The length of the CDR3 is 15 residues. CDR3 sequence: CASSRGQDLYNEQFF. In DNA, the CDR3 is TGCGCCAGCAGCCGCGGACAGGACCTCTACAATGAGCAGTTCTTC.

This chain links TRBV29-1 with TRBJ2-7, with D unresolved. Germline values: CDR1 SQVTM, CDR2 ANQGSEA. The CDR3 runs 13 residues. Trimming cost V 4 bases and J 0 bases, with 10 bases left between them. The CDR3 reads CSVVTGDSYEQYF. The DNA of the CDR3 is TGCAGCGTTGTTACTGGGGACTCCTACGAGCAGTACTTC.

This clonotype has more than one count but fewer than ten. The chain's CDR3 is CASSLESAVGYTF. CDR3 bases: TGTGCCAGCAGCTTAGAATCGGCGGTCGGCTACACCTTC. This chain uses TRBV7-6 with TRBJ1-2; D unclear. The CDR3 loop spans 13 amino acids. V lost 1 base and J lost 8, with 11 bases in between. Germline CDR1 reads SGHVS; CDR2 reads FNYEAQ.

This clonotype was observed a handful of times. The chain combines TRBV6-1 with TRBJ2-7; 10 bases line up with TRBD2. The J call is uncertain, as TRBJ2-5 better fits the DNA end. The germline CDR1 and CDR2 sequences are MNHNS and SASEGT. The CDR3 contains 13 residues. CDR3 in DNA: TGTGCCAGCGGGAGCGGGGGGGAGAAGACCCAGTACTTC. As protein: CASGSGGEKTQYF.

In this sample, this clonotype turned up a few times. This chain links TRBV27 with TRBJ2-1; 10 bases fit TRBD1. The DNA end is a closer match to TRBJ2-5, so the J assignment may be wrong. The germline V gene has CDR1 MNHEY and CDR2 SMNVEV (reference sequence). The CDR3 contains 15 residues. CDR3 residues: CASSTRTGGLETQYF. The CDR3 DNA sequence: TGTGCCAGCAGTACTCGGACAGGGGGGCTGGAGACCCAGTACTTC.